This T cell receptor (beta chain) was obtained from a study of T-cell memory formation after mild COVID-19. Study observations and caveats: Contracting CD4+ clones lay largely in CM and EM, with CD8+ ones residing in EMRA. There was a balanced CD4/CD8 profile in clones contracting day 15 to 85, and later expanders leaned CD4+.

This clonotype has more than one count but fewer than ten. Its antigen is as yet unknown. TCRdb called the 5' RACE reads again in MiXCR, with one record for every CDR3 protein. The sample records 250,000 to 300,000 distinct CDR3 sequences, 16% being singletons. The CDR3 extends over 15 amino acids. Germline trimming cut 7 bases from V and 6 bases from J; bases unmatched to any gene: 8. Per the germline V gene, CDR1 is SGHRS and CDR2 is YFSETQ. Sequencing used PBMCs or a T cell subset sorted from them (not recorded which). This clonotype was sampled from a young man who had mild COVID-19 (a few samples of this study predate the infection). Cell type and time point are not known. This sequence joins TRBV5-1 and TRBJ1-5, with 12 bases that match TRBD1. CDR3 nucleotide sequence: TGCGCCAGCGGAGGGGACAGGGGGCAAGGTCAGCCCCAGCATTTT. Protein: CASGGDRGQGQPQHF.